Below, 31 T cell receptor beta chains from the same sample are listed, as sequenced in a study of blood T cell repertoires in COVID-19. Repertoires were generated with immunoSEQ multiplex PCR, while TCRdb's copy carries only in-frame clones and drops some. The sample shows around 250,000 clones, around 83% of them seen only once. Sequencing was performed on PBMCs or T cells enriched from blood (not recorded which). These receptors were taken from a woman in her forties or fifties who had been exposed to COVID-19.

V gene TRBV3-1 (or the pseudogene TRBV3-2) combines with J gene TRBJ1-6; TRBD1 agrees at 7 bases. The CDR3 totals 14 residues. Germline CDR1 LGHDT, CDR2 YNNKEL (reference sequence). V was clipped by 3 bases and J by 6 bases; unmatched bases: 2. Here the CDR3 DNA reads TGTGCCAGCAGCCAGACAGGGATTAATTCACCCCTCCACTTT. As protein: CASSQTGINSPLHF.

V is TRBV2 and J is TRBJ1-4, with 9 positions matching TRBD1. This CDR3 comprises 16 residues. Per the germline V gene, CDR1 is SNHLY and CDR2 is FYNNEI. Trimming cost V 7 bases and J 5 bases; bases outside gene matches: 11. CDR3 protein: CASNSFVGQGNEKLFF. The CDR3 DNA follows: TGTGCCAGCAACTCCTTTGTCGGACAGGGGAATGAAAAACTGTTTTTT.

This clone was counted a single time. This chain connects TRBV14 to TRBJ1-1; D unresolved. The V end was cut by 2 bases, the J end by 0 bases, with 7 bases between. Germline V gene lookup returns CDR1 SGHDN and CDR2 FVKESK. The CDR3 runs 14 residues. The CDR3 coding sequence is TGTGCCAGCAGCCAATCCGACTTGAACACTGAAGCTTTCTTT. This codes for CASSQSDLNTEAFF.

The DNA of the CDR3 is TGCAGCGTTGAAGGAGGAACCGAGCAGTACTTC. As protein: CSVEGGTEQYF. The chain has TRBV29-1 and TRBJ2-7; D unclear. The CDR3 covers 11 residues. The germline V gene encodes CDR1 SQVTM and CDR2 ANQGSEA. V lost 1 base and J 6 bases, leaving 7 bases between the germline ends.

The chain employs TRBV5-1 and TRBJ1-6; 7 bases are shared with TRBD1. There are 15 residues in the CDR3. Germline-derived CDR1 and CDR2 are SGHRS and YFSETQ. J was trimmed by 7 bases and V by 0 bases; bases with no gene match: 4. CDR3 protein: CASSLEGTANSPLHF. CDR3 nucleotide sequence: TGCGCCAGCAGCTTGGAAGGGACAGCCAATTCACCCCTCCACTTT. Combining the CDR3 with reference TRBV5-1 and TRBJ1-6 gives the whole variable domain KAGVTQTPRYLIKTRGQQVTLSCSPISGHRSVSWYQQTPGQGLQFLFEYFSETQRNKGNFPGRFSGRQFSNSRSEMNVSTLELGDSALYLCASSLEGTANSPLHFGNGTRLTVT.

The J gene is TRBJ1-3, the V gene TRBV6-5; D might be TRBD1 (6 bases). V lost 8 bases to trimming and J lost 7 bases, with 18 bases between them. The length of the CDR3 is 14 residues. Germline CDR1 MNHEY, CDR2 SVGAGI. CDR3 DNA sequence: TGTGCCAGCCTTTCAACAGGGTTATGGAACACCATATATTTT. Translating it yields CASLSTGLWNTIYF.

The CDR3 bases are TGTGCCAGCAGCCCCAGATATGGCTACACCTTC. Translating gives CASSPRYGYTF. The chain recombines TRBV6-5 with TRBJ1-2; unclear D gene. The CDR3 loop spans 11 amino acids. V was pared by 6 bases and J by 5 bases, with 7 bases between. From germline, CDR1 is MNHEY and CDR2 SVGAGI.

The gene calls are TRBV10-1 and TRBJ2-1; TRBD2 agrees at 10 bases. CDR1 WNHNN and CDR2 SYGVQD come from the germline V gene (reference sequence). J gave up 9 bases and V 3 bases, and 11 bases lay outside the gene matches. This CDR3 spans 16 amino acids. The CDR3 nucleotides read TGCGCCAGCAGTGATACAGGAGCGGGGGGGCTGGGTGAGCAGTTCTTC. Its protein product is CASSDTGAGGLGEQFF.

The CDR3 reads CASSQLAGGYEQYF. The CDR3 coding sequence is TGCGCCAGCAGCCAACTAGCGGGGGGCTACGAGCAGTACTTC. The genes are TRBV10-2 and TRBJ2-7, with 12 bases fitting TRBD2. The V segment lost 6 bases and the J segment 3 bases; nucleotides outside the gene matches: 3. Per germline, CDR1 WSHSY and CDR2 SAAADI. This CDR3 region has 14 residues.

The chain recombines TRBV11-3 with TRBJ2-5; D perhaps matches TRBD2 (6 bases). Trimming left V 5 bases short and J 4 bases short, with 23 bases between. The CDR3 runs 17 residues. CDR1 SGHNT and CDR2 YENEEA come from the germline V gene. The CDR3 is CASSPGATSPERETQYF. CDR3 nucleotide sequence: TGTGCCAGCAGCCCCGGGGCCACTAGCCCGGAGCGAGAGACCCAGTACTTC.

The chain uses TRBV3-1 (or the pseudogene TRBV3-2) and TRBJ2-3; no firm D call. The CDR3 has 13 amino acids. Per germline, CDR1 LGHDT and CDR2 YNNKEL (reference sequence). V lost 1 base to trimming and J lost 7 bases, with 9 bases between them. CDR3 in amino acids: CASSQGRGNTQYF. CDR3 in DNA: TGTGCCAGCAGCCAAGGCCGCGGAAATACGCAGTATTTT.

The chain joins TRBV19 to TRBJ1-5, with D uncertain. Germline V gives CDR1 LNHDA, CDR2 SQIVND (reference sequence). The CDR3 spans 19 residues. The germline V and J ends were trimmed by 0 bases and 6 bases, with 24 bases remaining between them. Written as DNA, the CDR3 is TGTGCCAGTAGTATAGATTCCGGGGTTGAGTGGGTAAACGGTCAGCCCCAGCATTTT. Translation gives CASSIDSGVEWVNGQPQHF. The whole variable domain, filled in from reference TRBV19 and TRBJ1-5, reads DGGITQSPKYLFRKEGQNVTLSCEQNLNHDAMYWYRQDPGQGLRLIYYSQIVNDFQKGDIAEGYSVSREKKESFPLTVTSAQKNPTAFYLCASSIDSGVEWVNGQPQHFGDGTRLSIL.

The V gene is TRBV9, the J gene TRBJ1-1, with D uncertain. CDR3 length equals 11 residues. Trimming removed 4 bases at V and 3 bases at J, with 4 bases between. Germline CDR1 and CDR2: SGDLS and YYNGEE. The CDR3 region has the DNA TGTGCCAGCAGCCGGGACACTGAAGCTTTCTTT. As protein: CASSRDTEAFF. The whole variable domain, filled in from reference TRBV9 and TRBJ1-1, reads DSGVTQTPKHLITATGQRVTLRCSPRSGDLSVYWYQQSLDQGLQFLIQYYNGEERAKGNILERFSAQQFPDLHSELNLSSLELGDSALYFCASSRDTEAFFGQGTRLTVV.

CDR3 protein: CASTTILRGGYTF. The DNA for the CDR3 is TGTGCCAGCACCACGATACTCCGGGGAGGCTACACCTTC. The gene calls are TRBV12-3 or TRBV12-4 and TRBJ1-2; D remains unclear. The CDR3 consists of 13 residues. Trimming pared 7 bases from V and 8 bases from J, leaving 17 bases between.

The chain employs TRBV13 and TRBJ1-4; D perhaps matches TRBD1 (5 bases). The CDR3 is 15 residues long. Trimming left V 2 bases short and J 6 bases short, with 13 bases between. From germline, CDR1 is PRHDT and CDR2 FYEKMQ (reference sequence). Here the CDR3 reads CASSLWGGRDEKLFF. As DNA, the CDR3 is TGTGCCAGCAGCTTATGGGGCGGAAGGGATGAAAAACTGTTTTTT.

V is TRBV5-1 and J is TRBJ1-6, with 7 bases lining up with TRBD1. Trimming cost V 0 bases and J 9 bases; bases outside gene matches: 3. The CDR3 is 14 amino acids. Per the germline V gene, CDR1 is SGHRS and CDR2 is YFSETQ. The CDR3 DNA sequence: TGCGCCAGCAGCTTGGGAGGGGGCACTTCACCCCTCCACTTT. Translated: CASSLGGGTSPLHF.

This rearrangement joins TRBV11-2 to TRBJ1-1, with D possibly matching TRBD1 (6 bases). The CDR3 is made up of 12 amino acids. V lost 5 bases to trimming and J lost 11 bases, with 15 bases between them. CDR1 is SGHAT, CDR2 FQNNGV, per germline. The CDR3 coding sequence is TGTGCCAGCAGCCACCCTCAGGGGCCGGCTTTCTTT. Encoded protein: CASSHPQGPAFF.

The chain links TRBV19 to TRBJ2-7; 11 bases fit TRBD1. Germline loops: CDR1 LNHDA, CDR2 SQIVND (reference sequence). Germline trimming cut 4 bases from V and 5 bases from J; bases unmatched to any gene: 10. The CDR3 is 16 amino acids. The CDR3 DNA reads as TGTGCCAGTAGTAATCGGGTTGGGACAGGGGGAGACGAGCAGTACTTC. Protein product: CASSNRVGTGGDEQYF.

DNA for the CDR3: TGCAGCGTTGAAGCTACCGGACTAGCGGGGGTAGGCGAGCAGTACTTC. Its translation: CSVEATGLAGVGEQYF. The genes are TRBV29-1 and TRBJ2-7; the match to TRBD2 covers 13 bases. This CDR3 comprises 16 residues. Looked up from germline, CDR1 is SQVTM and CDR2 is ANQGSEA. V was clipped by 1 base and J by 6 bases; unmatched bases: 9.

In DNA, the CDR3 is TGTGCCAGCAGCGACAGCTCTGGAAACACCATATATTTT. Its protein product is CASSDSSGNTIYF. The J gene is TRBJ1-3, the V gene TRBV12-3 or TRBV12-4, with D possibly matching TRBD1 (5 bases). The V end was cut by 6 bases, the J end by 0 bases, with 6 bases between. CDR3 length: 13 amino acids.

V and J are TRBV30 and TRBJ1-4; maybe TRBD1 (5 bases). V lost 1 base, J lost 8 bases, and 11 bases lay in between. This CDR3 is 13 amino acids long. Germline V gene sequence: CDR1 GTSNPN, CDR2 SVGIG (reference sequence). The CDR3 region is CAWSAGRGEKLFF. CDR3 nucleotide sequence: TGTGCCTGGAGTGCGGGGAGGGGCGAAAAACTGTTTTTT. Based on the CDR3 plus reference TRBV30 and TRBJ1-4, the full variable domain is SQTIHQWPATLVQPVGSPLSLECTVEGTSNPNLYWYRQAAGRGLQLLFYSVGIGQISSEVPQNLSASRPQDRQFILSSKKLLLSDSGFYLCAWSAGRGEKLFFGSGTQLSVL.

This clone was detected only once. The chain employs TRBV30 and TRBJ2-3; 7 bases fit TRBD1. J gave up 6 bases and V 2 bases, and 11 bases lay outside the gene matches. The V gene's germline CDR1 is GTSNPN and CDR2 SVGIG (reference sequence). This CDR3 has 15 amino acids. CDR3 nucleotide sequence: TGTGCCTGGAGTCTGATGACAGGGACATCGGATACGCAGTATTTT. It specifies CAWSLMTGTSDTQYF.

V usage is TRBV21-1 and J usage is TRBJ1-6; the D call in the table, TRBD1, was not verified against the DNA. TRBV21-1 is a documented pseudogene. The CDR3 runs to 16 residues. The CDR3 DNA reads TGTGCCAGCAGCCTTCGGACAGGGAAGGTGGGTTCACCCCTCCACTTT. It translates to CASSLRTGKVGSPLHF.

The genes are TRBV5-1 and TRBJ2-6; weak D call: TRBD2 (5 bases). There are 15 residues in the CDR3. Germline CDR1 SGHRS, CDR2 YFSETQ. Trimming took 4 bases from V and 2 from J, leaving 10 bases between them. The CDR3 loop reads CASSLREAGANVLTF. The CDR3 DNA reads TGCGCCAGCAGCCTCCGGGAAGCTGGGGCCAACGTCCTGACTTTC.

V usage is TRBV2 and J usage is TRBJ2-3; TRBD2 is a possible D gene (5 bases). The CDR3 is made up of 13 amino acids. V shed 6 bases and J shed 5 bases, with 12 bases lying between them. Looked up from germline, CDR1 is SNHLY and CDR2 is FYNNEI. CDR3 DNA sequence: TGTGCCAGCAGGGACTCTAGAGGAGATACGCAGTATTTT. It specifies CASRDSRGDTQYF.

This clone was seen once. The chain uses TRBV19 and TRBJ1-6; 11 bases line up with TRBD1. Germline CDR1 and CDR2: LNHDA and SQIVND (reference sequence). The CDR3 spans 15 residues. V shed 7 bases and J 7 bases; nucleotides not matched to a gene: 6. The CDR3 protein is CASTEDRGLNSPLHF. The CDR3 DNA follows: TGTGCCAGTACGGAGGACAGGGGGCTAAATTCACCCCTCCACTTT.

V and J are TRBV5-3 and TRBJ1-5; D possibly corresponds to TRBD1 (6 bases). TRBV5-3 is marked as an open reading frame, function uncertain. Trimming shortened V by 5 bases and J by 5 bases, and 17 bases separated the two germline ends. The CDR3 has 15 amino acids. CDR3 sequence: CARRPSYRVDQPQHF. DNA of the CDR3: TGTGCCAGAAGACCATCTTACAGGGTGGATCAGCCCCAGCATTTT.

The genes are TRBV29-1 and TRBJ1-1, with unresolved D. V gave up 7 bases and J gave up 4 bases, with 16 bases separating them. Germline assignment: CDR1 SQVTM and CDR2 ANQGSEA. The CDR3 spans 13 residues. The CDR3 reads CSAPLEGGTEAFF. CDR3 bases: TGCAGCGCCCCACTGGAGGGCGGCACTGAAGCTTTCTTT.

V and J are TRBV7-2 and TRBJ2-7, with a possible D match to TRBD1 (6 bases). Per germline, CDR1 SGHTA and CDR2 FQGNSA. The CDR3 has 15 amino acids. Between the trimmed V and J ends, which lost 4 bases and 5 bases, there was a span of 18 bases. The CDR3 coding sequence is TGTGCCAGCAGCTCCGCCGAGAAGGGGGTCGACGAGCAGTACTTC. Amino acid sequence: CASSSAEKGVDEQYF.

This clone was found a few times. The CDR3: CASSSSREAFF. In DNA form, the CDR3 reads TGTGCCAGCAGCTCCTCCAGGGAAGCTTTCTTT. The genes are TRBV7-9 and TRBJ1-1; D ambiguous. CDR1 and CDR2 from the germline V gene are SEHNR and FQNEAQ (reference sequence). The ends were cut back, 4 bases at V and 8 bases at J, with 8 bases in the middle. CDR3 length: 11 residues. Full variable domain (outside the CDR3, taken from reference TRBV7-9 and TRBJ1-1): DTGVSQNPRHKITKRGQNVTFRCDPISEHNRLYWYRQTLGQGPEFLTYFQNEAQLEKSRLLSDRFSAERPKGSFSTLEIQRTEQGDSAMYLCASSSSREAFFGQGTRLTVV.

V usage is TRBV25-1 and J usage is TRBJ1-4, with D possibly TRBD1 on 6 matching bases. CDR1 and CDR2 (germline): MGHDK, SYGVNS. V was clipped by 5 bases and J by 3 bases, with 22 bases between them. CDR3 length: 18 residues. CDR3 DNA sequence: TGTGCCAGCAGTACGTTACAGGGAGGGATGGTAGCTAATGAAAAACTGTTTTTT. This codes for CASSTLQGGMVANEKLFF.